Each of the 28 T cell receptor beta chains below was sequenced from the same sample in a study of blood T cell repertoires in COVID-19. Only in-frame clones appear in the TCRdb table, and some are missing; sequencing was by immunoSEQ multiplex PCR. The sample has tens of thousands of clones; approximately 78% are singletons. Sequenced input: peripheral blood. All receptors come from a man aged 50-60 years with active or convalescent COVID-19.

The gene calls are TRBV7-9 and TRBJ2-7; 7 nucleotides agree with TRBD1. J lost 3 bases, V lost 3 bases, and 11 bases had no gene match. CDR1 is SEHNR, CDR2 FQNEAQ, per germline (reference sequence). The CDR3 has 16 residues. The CDR3 region has the DNA TGTGCCAGCAGCTTGGGTCTTGGGACAGAGGGCTACGAGCAGTACTTC. Its protein is CASSLGLGTEGYEQYF.

This sequence joins TRBV3-1 (or the pseudogene TRBV3-2) and TRBJ2-1; D is unresolved. Per the germline V gene, CDR1 is LGHDT and CDR2 is YNNKEL (reference sequence). The CDR3 is 16 amino acids. The V and J ends lost 1 base and 0 bases respectively, with 10 bases between them. CDR3: CASSQGRLTSYNEQFF. The CDR3 bases are TGTGCCAGCAGCCAAGGCAGGCTGACCTCCTACAATGAGCAGTTCTTC.

This clone was counted between two and nine times. This rearrangement joins TRBV30 to TRBJ1-3, with TRBD1 as a possible D gene (5 bases). Germline assignment: CDR1 GTSNPN and CDR2 SVGIG (reference sequence). V lost 3 bases and J lost 0, with 9 bases in between. This CDR3 comprises 14 residues. The CDR3 region is CAWRQGSSGNTIYF. CDR3 sequence (DNA): TGTGCCTGGAGGCAGGGCAGCTCTGGAAACACCATATATTTT.

The chain combines TRBV28 with TRBJ1-2; the D is unclear. The CDR3 totals 11 residues. The germline V and J ends were trimmed by 5 bases and 6 bases, with 7 bases remaining between them. CDR1 MDHEN and CDR2 SYDVKM come from the germline V gene. This CDR3 reads CASSDKNGYTF. DNA of the CDR3: TGTGCCAGCAGTGACAAGAATGGCTACACCTTC.

The chain couples TRBV28 to TRBJ1-5, with 7 bases matching TRBD1. The CDR3 covers 14 residues. With V trimmed by 4 bases and J by 0 bases, 0 bases remained unmatched. Germline CDR1 is MDHEN and CDR2 is SYDVKM. CDR3 sequence reads: CASSWDSSNQPQHF. CDR3 sequence (DNA): TGTGCCAGCAGTTGGGACAGTAGCAATCAGCCCCAGCATTTT. The whole variable domain, filled in from reference TRBV28 and TRBJ1-5, reads DVKVTQSSRYLVKRTGEKVFLECVQDMDHENMFWYRQDPGLGLRLIYFSYDVKMKEKGDIPEGYSVSREKKERFSLILESASTNQTSMYLCASSWDSSNQPQHFGDGTRLSIL.

The chain recombines TRBV28 with TRBJ1-5, with 9 bases identical to TRBD1. J was trimmed by 6 bases and V by 9 bases; bases with no gene match: 9. CDR1 is MDHEN, CDR2 SYDVKM, per germline. The CDR3 is 14 amino acids. CDR3 region: CASSTGTGFQPQHF. CDR3 DNA: TGTGCCAGTTCAACCGGGACAGGGTTTCAGCCCCAGCATTTT.

V gene TRBV28 combines with J gene TRBJ2-2; D unclear. V was cut by 3 bases and J by 5 bases, with 10 bases left in between. The CDR3 contains 14 residues. Germline CDR1 reads MDHEN; CDR2 reads SYDVKM. The CDR3 is CASSFLQRTGELFF. In DNA, the CDR3 is TGTGCCAGCAGTTTCTTGCAGAGGACCGGGGAGCTGTTTTTT.

The chain links TRBV6-4 to TRBJ2-7; unclear D gene. Deletions cut 0 bases from V and 3 bases from J, with 9 bases between. The length of the CDR3 is 14 residues. CDR1 is MRHNA, CDR2 SNTAGT, per germline. The CDR3 sequence: CASSDSRRSYEQYV. DNA of the CDR3: TGTGCCAGCAGTGACTCGAGACGGAGCTACGAGCAGTACGTC.

V gene TRBV19 combines with J gene TRBJ2-5, with 8 positions matching TRBD1. Looked up from germline, CDR1 is LNHDA and CDR2 is SQIVND (reference sequence). Unmatched junction bases numbered 9, after V lost 6 bases and J lost 0 bases. The CDR3 length is 16 residues. In nucleotides, the CDR3 is TGTGCCAGTAGCACCGACAGGGGACCCCACCAAGAGACCCAGTACTTC. This gives the protein CASSTDRGPHQETQYF.

The CDR3 loop reads CASSLRGSGGYQETQYF. CDR3 DNA: TGTGCCAGCAGTCTCAGGGGTAGCGGGGGCTATCAAGAGACCCAGTACTTC. This chain connects TRBV6-2 or TRBV6-3 to TRBJ2-5; 9 nucleotides match TRBD2. CDR3 size: 17 residues. V dropped 5 bases and J dropped 2; count of bases not matched to a gene: 12. CDR1 and CDR2 (germline): MNHEY, SVGEGT.

V gene TRBV27 combines with J gene TRBJ2-7; the match to TRBD1 covers 9 bases. The germline V gene encodes CDR1 MNHEY and CDR2 SMNVEV (reference sequence). This CDR3 has 13 amino acids. The J segment lost 6 bases and the V segment lost 6 bases, leaving 6 bases of the junction unmatched. The CDR3 bases are TGTGCCAGCAGCCGCGGGACAGGGACCGAGCAGTACGTC. The encoded protein is CASSRGTGTEQYV.

The chain carries TRBV7-9 and TRBJ2-2, with D hard to call. Trimming pared 2 bases from V and 0 bases from J, leaving 10 bases between. Per the germline V gene, CDR1 is SEHNR and CDR2 is FQNEAQ (reference sequence). The CDR3 is 16 amino acids. CDR3 DNA sequence: TGTGCCAGCAGCTTACGCAGGCAGGCGAACACCGGGGAGCTGTTTTTT. Translating gives CASSLRRQANTGELFF.

The chain links TRBV6-5 to TRBJ1-2; 9 nucleotides line up with TRBD1. The CDR3 has 15 residues. The germline V gene has CDR1 MNHEY and CDR2 SVGAGI. V was pared by 6 bases and J by 5 bases, with 10 bases of the junction left unmatched. CDR3 nucleotides: TGTGCCAGCAGCCCGGATACAGGGGGCGGATATGGCTACACCTTC. This translates into CASSPDTGGGYGYTF.

A single count supports this clone. The chain joins TRBV28 to TRBJ2-2; D uncertain. Germline V gene data show CDR1 as MDHEN and CDR2 as SYDVKM. The germline V and J ends were trimmed by 2 bases and 7 bases, with 11 bases remaining between them. The length of the CDR3 is 14 residues. This CDR3 is CASSLTVTGGELFF. The DNA for the CDR3 is TGTGCCAGCAGTTTAACGGTTACCGGCGGGGAGCTGTTTTTT.

The genes are TRBV2 and TRBJ2-7; D is ambiguous. V gave up 3 bases and J gave up 7 bases, with 16 bases separating them. Germline values: CDR1 SNHLY, CDR2 FYNNEI. The CDR3 is made up of 14 amino acids. CDR3 loop: CASSDQLGSKEQYF. The CDR3 nucleotides read TGTGCCAGCAGTGACCAGTTGGGCAGTAAAGAGCAGTACTTC.

The chain combines TRBV19 with TRBJ1-2; 9 bases are a match to TRBD1. This CDR3 is 14 amino acids long. The germline gives CDR1 LNHDA, CDR2 SQIVND (reference sequence). J was trimmed by 6 bases and V by 2 bases; bases with no gene match: 4. The CDR3 loop reads CASSIWDRDNGYTF. The CDR3 nucleotides read TGTGCCAGTAGTATATGGGACAGGGATAATGGCTACACCTTC.

The DNA for the CDR3 is TGTGCCAGCAGCTCACCGGGACAGGGCCAAACCGGGGAGCTGTTTTTT. It yields the protein CASSSPGQGQTGELFF. V is TRBV5-4 and J is TRBJ2-2, with 9 bases matching TRBD1. J gave up 5 bases and V 3 bases, and 8 bases lay outside the gene matches. Germline values: CDR1 SGHNT, CDR2 YYREEE (reference sequence). There are 16 residues in the CDR3. Variable domain in full (rest from reference TRBV5-4 and TRBJ2-2): ETGVTQSPTHLIKTRGQQVTLRCSSQSGHNTVSWYQQALGQGPQFIFQYYREEENGRGNFPPRFSGLQFPNYSSELNVNALELDDSALYLCASSSPGQGQTGELFFGEGSRLTVL.

The V gene is TRBV7-2, the J gene TRBJ2-1; TRBD1 matches 8 bases. Germline lookup yields CDR1 SGHTA and CDR2 FQGNSA. The CDR3 has 15 residues. The V segment lost 5 bases and the J segment 3 bases; nucleotides outside the gene matches: 6. The chain's CDR3 is CASSPGQGRYNEQFF. The CDR3 nucleotides read TGTGCCAGCAGCCCAGGACAGGGCCGCTACAATGAGCAGTTCTTC. The entire variable domain, with the rest obtained from reference TRBV7-2 and TRBJ2-1, is as follows: GAGVSQSPSNKVTEKGKDVELRCDPISGHTALYWYRQSLGQGLEFLIYFQGNSAPDKSGLPSDRFSAERTGGSVSTLTIQRTQQEDSAVYLCASSPGQGRYNEQFFGPGTRLTVL.

V gene TRBV5-1 combines with J gene TRBJ1-4; TRBD1 aligns across 7 bases. The V segment lost 4 bases and the J segment 0 bases; nucleotides outside the gene matches: 9. The CDR3 runs 17 residues. The germline gives CDR1 SGHRS, CDR2 YFSETQ. The CDR3 loop is CASSPGEQGPTNEKLFF. The CDR3 DNA follows: TGCGCCAGCAGCCCGGGGGAACAGGGGCCAACTAATGAAAAACTGTTTTTT.

This clone has just a few counts. The chain links TRBV18 to TRBJ2-5, with D perhaps matching TRBD2 (5 bases). V shed 3 bases and J shed 5 bases, with 10 bases lying between them. The CDR3 consists of 13 residues. CDR1 is KGHSH and CDR2 is LQKENI in the germline V gene. CDR3 protein: CASSPQRGETQYF. The CDR3 DNA is TGTGCCAGCTCACCCCAGAGAGGGGAGACCCAGTACTTC.

This clone showed up just a few times. This chain uses TRBV5-1 with TRBJ1-6; 8 bases are shared with TRBD1. With V trimmed by 3 bases and J by 5 bases, 7 bases remained unmatched. Germline V gives CDR1 SGHRS, CDR2 YFSETQ. The CDR3 is 16 amino acids. CDR3: CASSSDRALDNSPLHF. DNA of the CDR3: TGCGCCAGCAGCTCGGACAGGGCTCTGGATAATTCACCCCTCCACTTT.

The V call is TRBV5-4, the J call TRBJ2-5; 7 positions agree with TRBD2. V lost 3 bases, J lost 2 bases, and 4 bases stayed unmatched. The CDR3 runs 14 residues. CDR1 SGHNT and CDR2 YYREEE come from the germline V gene (reference sequence). The CDR3 DNA follows: TGTGCCAGCAGCTCATGGGGGGGTCAAGAGACCCAGTACTTC. Translated, it gives CASSSWGGQETQYF.

The rearrangement links TRBV5-4 to TRBJ1-4, with D perhaps TRBD1 (5 bases). V dropped 4 bases and J dropped 8 bases, with 15 bases sitting between them. Germline values: CDR1 SGHNT, CDR2 YYREEE (reference sequence). The CDR3 runs 14 residues. CDR3 protein: CASSTGTMIEKLFF. CDR3 in DNA: TGTGCCAGCAGCACCGGGACTATGATAGAAAAACTGTTTTTT.

This chain connects TRBV3-1 (or the pseudogene TRBV3-2) to TRBJ2-7, with D unresolved. Trimming pared 1 base from V and 4 bases from J, leaving 8 bases between. In germline, CDR1 is LGHDT, CDR2 YNNKEL (reference sequence). This CDR3 region has 13 residues. In DNA form, the CDR3 reads TGTGCCAGCAGCCAAGGCAGATCTTACGAGCAGTACTTC. This gives the protein CASSQGRSYEQYF.

This sequence joins TRBV2 and TRBJ1-2; 9 bases agree with TRBD1. The J segment lost 2 bases and the V segment lost 8 bases, leaving 6 bases of the junction unmatched. The CDR3 spans 14 residues. Germline V gene data show CDR1 as SNHLY and CDR2 as FYNNEI. The CDR3 bases are TGTGCCAGCGCCCCCGGGACAGGGAACTATGGCTACACCTTC. It encodes CASAPGTGNYGYTF.

This chain uses TRBV11-2 with TRBJ2-1, with TRBD2 matching over 14 bases. Germline V lookup: CDR1 SGHAT, CDR2 FQNNGV. The V segment lost 5 bases and the J segment 6 bases; nucleotides outside the gene matches: 3. The CDR3 loop spans 15 amino acids. This chain's CDR3 is CASSAGLAGGNEQFF. The CDR3 region has the DNA TGTGCCAGCAGCGCCGGACTAGCGGGGGGCAATGAGCAGTTCTTC.

This chain links TRBV20-1 with TRBJ2-7; D is possibly TRBD2 (5 bases). CDR3 length: 10 residues. V lost 6 bases and J lost 5, with 8 bases in between. Germline CDR1 is DFQATT and CDR2 is SNEGSKA (reference sequence). The CDR3 sequence: CSARENEQYV. In DNA, the CDR3 is TGCAGTGCGAGGGAGAACGAGCAGTACGTC.

The V and J genes are TRBV19 and TRBJ1-2, with TRBD1 matching 9 bases. The CDR3 extends over 15 amino acids. The germline CDR1 and CDR2 sequences are LNHDA and SQIVND (reference sequence). J lost 3 bases, V lost 5 bases, and 7 bases had no gene match. CDR3 sequence: CASSAYRGQDYGYTF. CDR3 coding DNA: TGTGCCAGTAGTGCTTACAGGGGGCAGGACTATGGCTACACCTTC.